This entry lists 15 T cell receptor beta chains sequenced from one sample in a study of blood T cell repertoires in COVID-19 (dated by TCRdb to 2020 to 2021). Libraries were constructed by the immunoSEQ multiplex PCR assay. This immuneACCESS table, as held by TCRdb, lists in-frame sequences with V and J called but not all clones. Of the missing ones, under half trace to an unresolved V gene in checked studies; the others have no known cause. For this sample the table gives 200,000 to 300,000 clones, of which 70% to 90% were detected only once. Less than 4.5% of the sample is held by the ten biggest clonotypes. The sequenced sample was peripheral blood. The receptors here all came from a man aged 50-60 years with acute or convalescent COVID-19.

J is TRBJ2-2 and V is TRBV9; 7 nucleotides line up with TRBD2. The CDR3 runs to 16 residues. Germline V gives CDR1 SGDLS, CDR2 YYNGEE. V dropped 2 bases and J dropped 1; count of bases not matched to a gene: 5. The CDR3 here is CASSVVIAGNTGELFF. The DNA of the CDR3 is TGTGCCAGCAGCGTTGTAATAGCGGGGAACACCGGGGAGCTGTTTTTT.

This clone was observed once. The rearrangement uses TRBV6-5 and TRBJ1-3; possibly TRBD1 for D (5 bases). Germline values: CDR1 MNHEY, CDR2 SVGAGI. The V end lost 0 bases, the J end lost 0 bases, and 9 bases lay between the germline ends. The CDR3 length is 16 residues. CDR3 in amino acids: CASSYSGQPSGNTIYF. The CDR3 region has the DNA TGTGCCAGCAGTTACTCGGGGCAGCCCTCTGGAAACACCATATATTTT.

The V gene is TRBV6-5, the J gene TRBJ2-1, with D maybe TRBD1 (6 bases). This CDR3 has 12 residues. Trimming took 11 bases from V and 6 from J, leaving 14 bases between them. Germline CDR1 reads MNHEY; CDR2 reads SVGAGI. CDR3 sequence: CALQGWVNEQFF. The CDR3 region has the DNA TGTGCCCTACAGGGTTGGGTCAATGAGCAGTTCTTC.

The chain is built from TRBV4-1 and TRBJ2-5; D uncertain. V lost 1 base and J lost 5, with 11 bases in between. This CDR3 is 14 amino acids long. In germline, CDR1 is MGHRA, CDR2 YSYEKL. DNA of the CDR3: TGCGCCAGCAGCCAAGTACCGGTCGGGGAGACCCAGTACTTC. Translating gives CASSQVPVGETQYF.

The rearrangement links TRBV19 to TRBJ1-1; 7 nucleotides agree with TRBD1. CDR1 LNHDA and CDR2 SQIVND come from the germline V gene (reference sequence). The CDR3 runs to 16 residues. With V trimmed by 5 bases and J by 1 base, 10 bases remained unmatched. The CDR3 sequence is CASSLGQAPRNTEAFF. The CDR3 coding sequence is TGTGCCAGTAGTCTTGGACAGGCCCCACGGAACACTGAAGCTTTCTTT.

The genes are TRBV6-6 and TRBJ1-3, with 8 nucleotides matching TRBD1. This CDR3 contains 16 residues. V gave up 0 bases and J gave up 2 bases; unmatched junction bases: 3. From germline, CDR1 is MNHNY and CDR2 SVGAGI (reference sequence). CDR3 in DNA: TGTGCCAGCAGTTACTCGTCGGACAGGGCTGGAAACACCATATATTTT. Residues: CASSYSSDRAGNTIYF.

The V and J genes are TRBV12-3 or TRBV12-4 and TRBJ1-4, with TRBD1 matching 7 bases. There are 12 residues in the CDR3. V lost 6 bases, J lost 8 bases, and 3 bases stayed unmatched. CDR3 in amino acids: CASRGTAEKLFF. The CDR3 nucleotides read TGTGCCAGCAGGGGGACAGCGGAAAAACTGTTTTTT.

The CDR3 coding sequence is TGTGCCAGCAGCCCCGGGACTAGCGGGGGTCTGTTTAAATTCCACAATGAGCAGTTCTTC. This codes for CASSPGTSGGLFKFHNEQFF. The rearrangement links TRBV11-3 to TRBJ2-1; TRBD2 agrees at 14 bases. From germline, CDR1 is SGHNT and CDR2 YENEEA. The CDR3 loop spans 20 amino acids. The V segment lost 5 bases and the J segment 5 bases; nucleotides outside the gene matches: 17.

This sequence joins TRBV25-1 and TRBJ1-1, with 10 nucleotides matching TRBD1. The V and J ends lost 1 base and 10 bases, in that order; junction bases with no gene match: 12. The length of the CDR3 is 16 residues. CDR1 MGHDK and CDR2 SYGVNS come from the germline V gene. CDR3 loop: CASSEFSGTGESRAFF. For the CDR3, the DNA is TGTGCCAGCAGTGAATTCAGCGGGACAGGGGAAAGTCGAGCTTTCTTT.

The rearrangement links TRBV7-9 to TRBJ2-7; a possible D gene is TRBD2 (7 bases). Germline CDR1 and CDR2: SEHNR and FQNEAQ (reference sequence). The CDR3 loop spans 19 amino acids. The germline V and J ends were trimmed by 5 bases and 3 bases, with 29 bases remaining between them. The chain's CDR3 is CASSPPSAGRGGGLYEQYF. In DNA, the CDR3 is TGTGCCAGCAGCCCCCCATCGGCGGGAAGGGGGGGAGGGCTCTACGAGCAGTACTTC.

This clone showed up just once. In nucleotides, the CDR3 is TGTGCCAGCAGTTTAGCCCAGGGGACCGAGCAGTACTTC. This sequence encodes CASSLAQGTEQYF. The chain employs TRBV12-3 or TRBV12-4 and TRBJ2-7, with D possibly TRBD1 on 6 matching bases. This CDR3 spans 13 amino acids. V shed 0 bases and J shed 6 bases, with 9 bases lying between them.

J is TRBJ1-5 and V is TRBV28; D perhaps matches TRBD1 (5 bases). Between the trimmed V and J ends, which lost 1 base and 2 bases, there was a span of 15 bases. The CDR3 runs to 17 residues. Germline V gene sequence: CDR1 MDHEN, CDR2 SYDVKM. The CDR3 reads CASSLYLRTQGNQPQHF. The CDR3 DNA is TGTGCCAGCAGTTTATACCTCCGCACACAGGGCAATCAGCCCCAGCATTTT.

This clone was detected once. The CDR3 DNA reads TGTGCCAGCAGTCGAGACCGGACAGTTTCTGGAAACACCATATATTTT. Translation gives CASSRDRTVSGNTIYF. The rearrangement uses TRBV2 and TRBJ1-3; D is possibly TRBD1 (6 bases). Germline loops: CDR1 SNHLY, CDR2 FYNNEI. Trimming stripped 5 bases from V and 1 base from J, with 15 bases between. This CDR3 comprises 16 residues.

J is TRBJ2-1 and V is TRBV5-4; 9 bases are shared with TRBD2. The germline V gene encodes CDR1 SGHNT and CDR2 YYREEE (reference sequence). The junction had 11 bases not matched to a gene; V was cut back by 4 bases and J by 3 bases. The length of the CDR3 is 17 residues. The CDR3 here is CASSLLTTSGFYNEQFF. The DNA for the CDR3 is TGTGCCAGCAGCCTCCTAACTACTAGCGGGTTCTACAATGAGCAGTTCTTC. Looking up the rest from reference TRBV5-4 and TRBJ2-1 gives the full variable domain: ETGVTQSPTHLIKTRGQQVTLRCSSQSGHNTVSWYQQALGQGPQFIFQYYREEENGRGNFPPRFSGLQFPNYSSELNVNALELDDSALYLCASSLLTTSGFYNEQFFGPGTRLTVL.

The gene calls are TRBV28 and TRBJ2-7, with 15 nucleotides matching TRBD2. CDR3 length equals 17 residues. Looked up from germline, CDR1 is MDHEN and CDR2 is SYDVKM. V dropped 1 base and J dropped 6; count of bases not matched to a gene: 7. In nucleotides, the CDR3 is TGTGCCAGCAGTTTATCCGGACTAGCGGGAGGGCCAGGCGAGCAGTACTTC. This sequence encodes CASSLSGLAGGPGEQYF.